These T cell receptor beta chains were read from a single sample in a study of blood T cell repertoires in COVID-19. The method was immunoSEQ multiplex PCR; TCRdb's version includes in-frame clones alone and lacks a portion of them. Of approximately 300,000 clones in the sample, roughly 90% were seen once. Sequencing was performed on peripheral blood. These receptors originate from a man younger than 35 who had recovered from COVID-19. Both conserved end residues are part of each CDR3. A D gene is named only where the DNA matches it firmly. Rows give clone size only sometimes, using once, few, many, or a class for an expanded clone.

J gene	V gene	clone size	D gene	CDR3 protein	CDR3 DNA
TRBJ2-5	TRBV9	-	TRBD1	CASSVGGTVETQYF	TGTGCCAGCAGCGTAGGAGGGACAGTGGAGACCCAGTACTTC
TRBJ1-5	TRBV19	-	-	CASRDRPERRQPQHF	TGTGCCAGTAGGGACAGACCGGAGCGCAGACAGCCCCAGCATTTT
TRBJ1-3	TRBV18	-	TRBD1	CASSPPAGGTSGNTIYF	TGTGCCAGCTCACCACCGGCAGGGGGGACCTCTGGAAACACCATATATTTT
TRBJ1-5	TRBV9	-	-	CASSASPGGEQPQHF	TGTGCCAGCAGCGCGTCACCGGGGGGAGAACAGCCCCAGCATTTT
TRBJ2-7	TRBV5-1	-	TRBD1	CASQPGTGSSYEQYF	TGCGCCAGCCAGCCCGGGACAGGGAGCTCCTACGAGCAGTACTTC
TRBJ2-3	TRBV5-4	once	TRBD2	CASSFGTSGRTGQYF	TGTGCCAGCAGCTTCGGGACTAGCGGGAGGACGGGGCAGTATTTT
TRBJ1-5	TRBV19	once	TRBD1	CASSAGQGDYSNQPQHF	TGTGCCAGTAGTGCGGGACAGGGCGATTATAGCAATCAGCCCCAGCATTTT
TRBJ2-1	TRBV6-1	-	-	CASSERDWQFF	TGTGCCAGCAGTGAAAGGGACTGGCAGTTCTTC
TRBJ1-4	TRBV4-1	-	-	CASSSQGSTNEKLFF	TGCGCCAGCAGCTCACAGGGCTCAACTAATGAAAAACTGTTTTTT
TRBJ2-7	TRBV5-1	few	-	CASSTSDKYEQYF	TGCGCCAGCAGCACCTCGGACAAGTACGAGCAGTACTTC
TRBJ2-1	TRBV7-6	-	-	CASSVYSSSYNEQFF	TGTGCCAGCAGCGTATATTCGAGCTCCTACAATGAGCAGTTCTTC
TRBJ1-1	TRBV9	-	-	CASSQPPRGDTEAFF	TGTGCCAGCAGCCAACCGCCTCGGGGAGATACTGAAGCTTTCTTT
TRBJ2-7	TRBV6-5	-	TRBD1	CAAKMGTGDYEQYF	TGTGCCGCCAAGATGGGGACAGGGGACTACGAGCAGTACTTC
TRBJ2-7	TRBV6-5	-	-	CASRTQGAPPYEQYF	TGTGCCAGCAGAACACAGGGAGCGCCCCCCTACGAGCAGTACTTC
TRBJ1-5	TRBV20-1	-	-	CSASISPNQPQHF	TGCAGTGCTAGTATCTCCCCCAATCAGCCCCAGCATTTT
TRBJ2-5	TRBV29-1	-	TRBD1	CSVVTGGAETQYF	TGCAGCGTTGTCACAGGGGGCGCCGAGACCCAGTACTTC
TRBJ1-4	TRBV2	-	-	CASSESAATNEKLFF	TGTGCCAGCAGTGAATCTGCAGCAACTAATGAAAAACTGTTTTTT
TRBJ2-1	TRBV6-6	-	-	CASTDLRGTEEQFF	TGTGCCAGCACCGACCTCCGCGGGACCGAGGAGCAGTTCTTC
TRBJ2-1	TRBV29-1	-	TRBD2	CSVEIAWVAGALNEQFF	TGCAGCGTTGAAATCGCTTGGGTAGCGGGAGCCCTCAATGAGCAGTTCTTC
TRBJ1-1	TRBV29-1	-	-	CSVGGRFNTEAFF	TGCAGCGTGGGGGGACGGTTTAACACTGAAGCTTTCTTT
TRBJ1-1	TRBV27	-	TRBD1	CASTLTGGNEAFF	TGTGCCAGCACCTTAACAGGGGGGAACGAAGCTTTCTTT
TRBJ1-1	TRBV30	-	TRBD1	CAWATGVGNTEAFF	TGTGCCTGGGCTACAGGGGTCGGGAACACTGAAGCTTTCTTT
TRBJ1-2	TRBV2	-	-	CATKQGVAYGYTF	TGTGCCACCAAACAGGGAGTTGCCTATGGCTACACCTTC
TRBJ2-3	TRBV28	-	TRBD2	CASSLRGRAQYF	TGTGCCAGCAGCCTCCGGGGGAGGGCGCAGTATTTT
TRBJ2-3	TRBV6-5	-	-	CASSYDIESFTDTQYF	TGTGCCAGCAGTTACGATATAGAGAGCTTCACAGATACGCAGTATTTT